Presented here are 19 T cell receptor beta chains from one specimen sequenced in a study of shared T cell receptors in the human thymus. The repertoire was sequenced with immunoSEQ multiplex PCR; TCRdb's copy has only in-frame clones and lacks some. Altogether 500,000 to 750,000 clones are present, approximately 90% being singletons, with the ten largest covering about 0.01%. The data were also submitted as part of a second study, on human thymus T cells.

The sample taken for sequencing was thymocytes. The origin of the receptors is a boy under two years old with a congenital heart defect.

The V and J genes are TRBV5-4 and TRBJ2-7; TRBD2 might be the D (6 bases). The CDR3 is 15 amino acids. Germline loops: CDR1 SGHNT, CDR2 YYREEE (reference sequence). Trimming cost V 2 bases and J 2 bases, with 14 bases left between them. The CDR3: CASSFLPRETYEQYF. The CDR3 DNA follows: TGTGCCAGCAGCTTCCTTCCCCGGGAGACCTACGAGCAGTACTTC.

This rearrangement joins TRBV11-2 to TRBJ2-3; TRBD2 matches 8 bases. The junction had 8 bases not matched to a gene; V was cut back by 1 base and J by 2 bases. The germline CDR1 and CDR2 sequences are SGHAT and FQNNGV. The CDR3 covers 17 residues. The CDR3 nucleotides read TGTGCCAGCAGCTTAGGAGTCCTAGCGGGTGCCACAGATACGCAGTATTTT. Translated: CASSLGVLAGATDTQYF. Supplemented by reference TRBV11-2 and TRBJ2-3, the full variable domain reads EAGVAQSPRYKIIEKRQSVAFWCNPISGHATLYWYQQILGQGPKLLIQFQNNGVVDDSQLPKDRFSAERLKGVDSTLKIQPAKLEDSAVYLCASSLGVLAGATDTQYFGPGTRLTVL.

This chain joins TRBV2 and TRBJ1-5, with 7 bases that match TRBD1. J lost 0 bases, V lost 4 bases, and 12 bases had no gene match. CDR3 length: 18 residues. Germline CDR1 and CDR2: SNHLY and FYNNEI. The CDR3 bases are TGTGCCAGCAGTGCCGACCCGGGACAGACTCTTAGCAATCAGCCCCAGCATTTT. Translated, it gives CASSADPGQTLSNQPQHF.

This chain connects TRBV27 to TRBJ2-3; possibly TRBD2 for D (6 bases). Germline lookup yields CDR1 MNHEY and CDR2 SMNVEV (reference sequence). The CDR3 length is 17 residues. V dropped 6 bases and J dropped 4 bases, with 23 bases sitting between them. CDR3 protein: CASRISGSGARPDTQYF. The CDR3 region has the DNA TGTGCCAGCAGAATTTCCGGGTCGGGAGCCCGTCCAGATACGCAGTATTTT.

The chain joins TRBV28 to TRBJ2-2; D remains ambiguous. Per germline, CDR1 MDHEN and CDR2 SYDVKM. V was shortened by 2 bases and J by 6 bases, with 4 bases between the two germline ends. CDR3 length equals 12 residues. The CDR3 bases are TGTGCCAGCAGTTTACTAGCCGGGGAGCTGTTTTTT. Residues: CASSLLAGELFF.

The chain uses TRBV2 and TRBJ1-1, with D hard to call. V lost 4 bases, J lost 1 base, and 10 bases lay in between. Germline-derived CDR1 and CDR2 are SNHLY and FYNNEI. CDR3 length: 14 residues. The CDR3 sequence: CASSALGPNTEAFF. In nucleotides, the CDR3 is TGTGCCAGCAGTGCACTGGGCCCGAACACTGAAGCTTTCTTT.

The chain is built from TRBV7-4 and TRBJ1-2; perhaps TRBD1 as D (6 bases). This CDR3 region has 16 residues. Trimming cost V 5 bases and J 6 bases, with 22 bases left between them. Germline CDR1 is SGHVT and CDR2 is SQSDAQ. The DNA for the CDR3 is TGTGCCAGCAGCCGACCCGTGAAGGGGGTCGACCATGGCTACACCTTC. Its translation: CASSRPVKGVDHGYTF.

A single count supports this clone. The V call is TRBV28, the J call TRBJ2-7; the match to TRBD1 covers 8 bases. The ends lost 3 bases at V and 5 bases at J; junction bases unmatched: 9. The CDR3 sequence is 15 residues long. Germline CDR1 reads MDHEN; CDR2 reads SYDVKM. DNA of the CDR3: TGTGCCAGCAGTTTTCCCCGACAGGGGCTCCACGAGCAGTACTTC. It codes for CASSFPRQGLHEQYF.

The chain carries TRBV15 and TRBJ2-5, with 9 nucleotides matching TRBD1. Germline-derived CDR1 and CDR2 are LNHNV and YYDKDF (reference sequence). The CDR3 has 17 residues. The V gene end was trimmed by 0 bases and the J gene end by 5 bases; junction bases not matched to a gene: 10. The CDR3 region has the DNA TGTGCCACCAGCAGAGATAACGGGACAGGGTCTATGGAGACCCAGTACTTC. Amino acids: CATSRDNGTGSMETQYF.

V usage is TRBV10-2 and J usage is TRBJ2-1; D remains unclear. Germline V gene data show CDR1 as WSHSY and CDR2 as SAAADI. The CDR3 sequence is 14 residues long. V lost 6 bases and J lost 1, with 10 bases in between. CDR3 bases: TGCGCCAGCAGGGTGCGGCAGTCCTACAATGAGCAGTTCTTC. Encoded protein: CASRVRQSYNEQFF.

The J gene is TRBJ2-7, the V gene TRBV2; D is ambiguous. CDR1 is SNHLY, CDR2 FYNNEI, per germline. Trimming took 3 bases from V and 6 from J, leaving 3 bases between them. The CDR3 spans 10 residues. Here the CDR3 reads CASSDIEQYF. Here the CDR3 DNA reads TGTGCCAGCAGTGATATCGAGCAGTACTTC.

The genes are TRBV4-3 and TRBJ2-6; D is uncertain. The CDR3 consists of 17 residues. Germline loops: CDR1 LGHNA, CDR2 YSLEER. With 4 bases removed from V and 0 bases from J, the gap between germline ends came to 13 bases. The CDR3 DNA sequence: TGCGCCAGCAGCCCCGAGTCTGGGCACTCTGGGGCCAACGTCCTGACTTTC. This gives the protein CASSPESGHSGANVLTF.

This clone was observed once. The chain links TRBV6-6 to TRBJ1-2, with a possible D match to TRBD1 (5 bases). V was trimmed by 11 bases and J by 4 bases, leaving 14 bases between them. Looked up from germline, CDR1 is MNHNY and CDR2 is SVGAGI (reference sequence). CDR3 length equals 12 residues. This CDR3 is CAAWGELYGYTF. CDR3 bases: TGTGCCGCTTGGGGGGAGCTCTATGGCTACACCTTC.

V usage is TRBV9 and J usage is TRBJ2-1; D is undetermined. Germline CDR1 and CDR2: SGDLS and YYNGEE. V was shortened by 0 bases and J by 2 bases, with 12 bases between the two germline ends. This CDR3 comprises 16 residues. The CDR3 loop is CASSVGSSVPYNEQFF. CDR3 bases: TGTGCCAGCAGCGTAGGGAGCTCCGTGCCCTACAATGAGCAGTTCTTC.

The chain recombines TRBV21-1 with TRBJ1-5; the listed D gene, TRBD1, was not tested against the DNA. TRBV21-1 is a documented pseudogene. The CDR3 has 17 residues. The CDR3 is CASSKDPLDRSNQPQHF. In DNA, the CDR3 is TGTGCCAGCAGCAAAGACCCCCTAGACAGAAGCAATCAGCCCCAGCATTTT.

This clone has just a few counts. This rearrangement joins TRBV30 to TRBJ2-1, with D unresolved. V gave up 2 bases and J gave up 10 bases, with 12 bases separating them. Germline-derived CDR1 and CDR2 are GTSNPN and SVGIG (reference sequence). There are 12 residues in the CDR3. For the CDR3, the DNA is TGTGCCTGGAGTTACTTAACTGAGGAGCAGTTCTTC. Its protein product is CAWSYLTEEQFF.

This rearrangement joins TRBV7-2 to TRBJ2-4; 9 bases map to TRBD2. With 5 bases clipped from V and 7 bases from J, the junction kept 12 bases outside the gene matches. CDR3 length equals 16 residues. CDR1 and CDR2 from the germline V gene are SGHTA and FQGNSA. The CDR3: CASSPPERGVENIQYF. The CDR3 coding sequence is TGTGCCAGCAGCCCCCCCGAGCGGGGGGTGGAGAACATTCAGTACTTC. Variable domain in full (rest from reference TRBV7-2 and TRBJ2-4): GAGVSQSPSNKVTEKGKDVELRCDPISGHTALYWYRQSLGQGLEFLIYFQGNSAPDKSGLPSDRFSAERTGGSVSTLTIQRTQQEDSAVYLCASSPPERGVENIQYFGAGTRLSVL.

The chain recombines TRBV9 with TRBJ1-1; TRBD1 aligns across 7 bases. This CDR3 contains 14 residues. J gave up 6 bases and V 0 bases, and 5 bases lay outside the gene matches. Germline V CDR1 and CDR2: SGDLS, YYNGEE. The CDR3 bases are TGTGCCAGCAGCGTAGCTCCCCAGGGGGCTGAAGCTTTCTTT. Translated: CASSVAPQGAEAFF.

The rearrangement uses TRBV27 and TRBJ2-1; 12 nucleotides agree with TRBD2. The CDR3 contains 16 residues. V gave up 5 bases and J gave up 6 bases; unmatched junction bases: 8. In germline, CDR1 is MNHEY, CDR2 SMNVEV (reference sequence). CDR3 residues: CASSGLAGGLGNEQFF. The CDR3 coding sequence is TGTGCCAGCAGTGGGCTAGCGGGAGGGTTGGGCAATGAGCAGTTCTTC.